This T cell receptor beta chain was profiled in a study of beta chain features in type 1 diabetes. Findings and caveats of the study: Researchers report that Type 1 diabetes patients had moderately but significantly shorter TCRB CDR3s across all four CD4+ subsets. The influence of HLA type on TCRB rearrangement stayed undetermined.

Naive, central memory, regulatory and stem cell-like memory cells within the CD4+ compartment were sorted using CD45RO/CCR7/CD25/CD127/CD95/CD27. CDR3 length: 15 residues. The ends lost 1 base at V and 10 bases at J; junction bases unmatched: 6. In germline, CDR1 is GTSNPN, CDR2 SVGIG (reference sequence). Expressed TCRB transcripts were sequenced after all isolated RNA was converted to cDNA. Assay: immunoSEQ multiplex PCR; the TCRdb copy retains only in-frame clones and omits some. The sample shows around 140,000 clones, 9% of them seen only once. Worth noting for this clone: Its target is not known. The identical CDR3 is also encoded by other nucleotide sequences in the sample.

The TCR sequence derives from a man aged 30-40 years with type 1 diabetes. The gene calls are TRBV30 and TRBJ2-3; 15 nucleotides match TRBD2. Sequenced input: central memory CD4+ T cells from blood. CDR3 region: CAWSEGLAGGQAQYF. CDR3 coding DNA: TGTGCCTGGAGTGAAGGACTAGCGGGGGGGCAGGCGCAGTATTTT.